The T cell receptor beta chain described here comes from a study of post-analysis software for immune sequencing data. This CDR3 is 16 amino acids long. J lost 6 bases, V lost 0 bases, and 6 bases had no gene match. In germline, CDR1 is SGHRS, CDR2 YFSETQ. Study-wide results and caveats: In patients, TRBV5-6, TRBV5-1 and TRBV20-1 belonged to roughly 5 TRBV segments found more frequently than in controls.

The TCR beta cDNA libraries contained unique molecular identifiers. MiXCR was run by TCRdb on the PCR reads, yielding one entry per CDR3 protein. This repertoire shows over 700,000 distinct CDR3 sequences, 25% to 30% found once; its top ten account for roughly 0.53%. With regard to this clonotype: Its antigen is undetermined.

The chain recombines TRBV5-1 with TRBJ2-1; 10 bases map to TRBD1. The clonotype was recovered from a girl aged 10 to 17 with multiple sclerosis. Input material: blood. The CDR3 is CASSLAGTGALNEQFF. The CDR3 region has the DNA TGCGCCAGCAGCTTGGCGGGGACAGGGGCCCTCAATGAGCAGTTCTTC. The variable domain in full, with the rest retrieved from reference TRBV5-1 and TRBJ2-1, is KAGVTQTPRYLIKTRGQQVTLSCSPISGHRSVSWYQQTPGQGLQFLFEYFSETQRNKGNFPGRFSGRQFSNSRSEMNVSTLELGDSALYLCASSLAGTGALNEQFFGPGTRLTVL.